One T cell receptor (beta chain) is described in this entry. What it binds is unknown. The same CDR3 is also encoded by other DNA sequences in this sample. The data are from a study of cytomegalovirus exposure and HLA in healthy donors. General study points: It was found in a later analysis that first-cohort TCR clusters tended to co-occur in the 100 to 150 validation repertoires. High sensitivity and specificity were reportedly achieved when the classifier diagnosed cytomegalovirus status. Usually a TCR sequence was rare, but some public TCRs were found in many donors.

Germline CDR1 LGHNA, CDR2 YNFKEQ. CDR3 length: 14 residues. J gave up 10 bases and V 1 base, and 5 bases lay outside the gene matches. Clones were sequenced by immunoSEQ multiplex PCR, and TCRdb holds only the in-frame ones, with some missing. In the table there are 130,000 to 150,000 clones, approximately 86% of which are singletons. The source is a man younger than 35 in good health and CMV-seropositive. This chain connects TRBV4-2 to TRBJ2-1; TRBD1 matches at 9 bases. Sequencing used PBMCs. In DNA form, the CDR3 reads TGTGCCAGCAGCCAAGGACAGGGGGAAAGGGAGCAGTTCTTC. It translates to CASSQGQGEREQFF.